Below are 32 T cell receptor beta chains sequenced from a single sample in a study of blood T cells in healthy people across ages. Sample-barcoded 5' priming and a J-beta primer mix drove a second PCR of roughly 7 to 11 cycles. Each CDR3 protein gets one entry after TCRdb re-called the 5' RACE reads with MiXCR. The sample lists under 700,000 distinct CDR3 sequences, less than 25% occurring once. The data also belong to a second study, concerning T cells of mothers and their children.

Sequencing input: blood. All receptors derive from a boy between 10 and 17 years old in good health.

This clonotype has just a few counts. The junction and the germline gene differ at one end; a read error may be behind it. The chain joins TRBV2 to TRBJ2-5; the match to TRBD1 covers 7 bases. The J call may be in error: the DNA end matches TRBJ2-1 better. Per the germline V gene, CDR1 is SNHLY and CDR2 is FYNNEI. The CDR3 length is 14 residues. Here the CDR3 reads CASSPDRDRNEQFF. The CDR3 DNA reads TGTGCCAGCAGTCCAGACAGGGACCGCAATGAACAGTTCTTC.

A few counts support this clonotype. The J gene is TRBJ2-1, the V gene TRBV4-3; 7 bases are shared with TRBD2. Germline-derived CDR1 and CDR2 are LGHNA and YSLEER. The CDR3 covers 16 residues. J was trimmed by 4 bases and V by 0 bases; bases with no gene match: 6. In DNA, the CDR3 is TGCGCCAGCAGCCAAGAGGCGGCTAGCGGATACAATGAGCAGTTCTTC. It yields the protein CASSQEAASGYNEQFF.

The chain has TRBV5-1 and TRBJ2-5; TRBD2 is a possible D gene (5 bases). Per the germline V gene, CDR1 is SGHRS and CDR2 is YFSETQ. The germline V and J ends were trimmed by 5 bases and 0 bases, with 11 bases remaining between them. The CDR3 loop spans 14 amino acids. The CDR3 DNA follows: TGCGCCAGCAGTGTTTGGCGGGACCAAGAGACCCAGTACTTC. Translation gives CASSVWRDQETQYF.

The rearrangement joins TRBV20-1 to TRBJ1-4; no clear D. Germline V gene lookup returns CDR1 DFQATT and CDR2 SNEGSKA (reference sequence). V was pared by 6 bases and J by 7 bases, with 18 bases between. This CDR3 region has 14 residues. The DNA of the CDR3 is TGCAGTGCCGCAGGCCGAGGGATTAGTGAAAAACTGTTTTTT. Amino acids: CSAAGRGISEKLFF.

The chain combines TRBV6-2 or TRBV6-3 with TRBJ2-7; possible D gene TRBD1, 5 bases. V lost 5 bases, J lost 2 bases, and 13 bases lay in between. Germline-derived CDR1 and CDR2 are MNHEY and SVGEGT. The length of the CDR3 is 14 residues. CDR3 in amino acids: CASSHQGVTYEQYF. The CDR3 region has the DNA TGTGCCAGCAGTCATCAGGGTGTAACCTACGAGCAGTACTTC.

As DNA, the CDR3 is TGTGCCAGCAGCTTAGATAGCGGGGGGACGACTCTGTTATACCGGCCGTTCTTC. Translation: CASSLDSGGTTLLYRPFF. The rearrangement joins TRBV7-2 to TRBJ2-1; 10 positions match TRBD2. V lost 1 base, J lost 15 bases, and 21 bases stayed unmatched. This CDR3 region has 18 residues. Germline lookup yields CDR1 SGHTA and CDR2 FQGNSA.

A few counts support this clonotype. The chain recombines TRBV7-2 with TRBJ2-4, with a weak D call TRBD2 (7 bases). In germline, CDR1 is SGHTA, CDR2 FQGNSA. The CDR3 contains 14 residues. V was shortened by 5 bases and J by 1 base, with 9 bases between the two germline ends. The CDR3 region is CASSGGAAKNIQYF. The CDR3 DNA follows: TGTGCCAGCAGCGGGGGGGCGGCCAAAAACATTCAGTACTTC.

This rearrangement joins TRBV20-1 to TRBJ2-5; 10 nucleotides line up with TRBD2. The J call may not be correct, given that the DNA end is closer to TRBJ2-1. The CDR3 spans 17 residues. CDR1 is DFQATT and CDR2 is SNEGSKA in the germline V gene (reference sequence). CDR3 in DNA: TGCAGTGCTAGATCAGGGAGGGGGACTAGCGTGATCAATGAGCAGTTCTTC. It is translated as CSARSGRGTSVINEQFF.

This chain joins TRBV27 and TRBJ1-2, with 8 positions matching TRBD1. The CDR3 covers 14 residues. After removal of 5 bases from V and 7 bases from J, the junction contained 9 bases not matched to a gene. CDR1 MNHEY and CDR2 SMNVEV come from the germline V gene (reference sequence). CDR3 protein: CASSLYNGQGGYTF. The CDR3 nucleotides are TGTGCCAGCAGTCTATACAATGGACAGGGTGGCTACACCTTC.

This clonotype was seen more than once but under ten times. The CDR3 region is CASGQGFYEQYF. In DNA, the CDR3 is TGTGCCAGCGGGCAGGGGTTCTACGAGCAGTACTTC. V and J are TRBV11-1 and TRBJ2-7, with D possibly matching TRBD1 (6 bases). CDR3 length: 12 amino acids. CDR1 is SGHAT, CDR2 FQDESV, per germline (reference sequence). V was cut by 8 bases and J by 3 bases, with 11 bases left in between.

This clonotype came up a few times. The germline gene is not matched at one end of the junction; a read error may be the cause. The rearrangement joins TRBV3-1 to TRBJ2-2; the D gene is possibly TRBD2 (6 bases). The CDR3 loop spans 13 amino acids. Per germline, CDR1 LGHDT and CDR2 YNNKEL (reference sequence). CDR3 nucleotides: TGTACCAGCAGCCCCCCGGGGGCCGGGGAGCTGTTTTTT. It codes for CTSSPPGAGELFF.

The rearrangement uses TRBV4-3 and TRBJ2-7; D ambiguous. The CDR3 totals 15 residues. The V end lost 4 bases, the J end lost 2 bases, and 15 bases lay between the germline ends. The germline V gene encodes CDR1 LGHNA and CDR2 YSLEER. The CDR3 reads CASSRSGREAYEQYF. In DNA, the CDR3 is TGCGCCAGCAGCCGATCGGGCCGAGAGGCCTACGAGCAGTACTTC.

The chain combines TRBV28 with TRBJ2-1; 8 nucleotides match TRBD2. The CDR3 runs to 14 residues. V gave up 6 bases and J gave up 4 bases; unmatched junction bases: 5. Per germline, CDR1 MDHEN and CDR2 SYDVKM. The CDR3, as DNA: TGTGCCAGCAGGGGACGGGGGGGGTACAATGAGCAGTTCTTC. This codes for CASRGRGGYNEQFF.

Ten or more counts support this clonotype. The chain uses TRBV28 and TRBJ2-5; D unclear. The closer fit of TRBJ2-1 to the DNA end suggests the J call may be wrong. The CDR3 runs 14 residues. Germline V lookup: CDR1 MDHEN, CDR2 SYDVKM. The CDR3 loop reads CASSLSGVDNEQFF. CDR3 DNA: TGTGCCAGCAGCCTGAGTGGGGTAGACAATGAGCAGTTCTTC.

The chain employs TRBV28 and TRBJ1-5, with TRBD1 matching 8 bases. V dropped 4 bases and J dropped 0; count of bases not matched to a gene: 5. Per germline, CDR1 MDHEN and CDR2 SYDVKM. CDR3 length equals 16 residues. The chain's CDR3 is CASSWGTGGSNQPQHF. The CDR3, as DNA: TGTGCCAGCAGTTGGGGAACAGGGGGTAGCAATCAGCCCCAGCATTTT.

This clonotype was counted between two and nine times. J is TRBJ2-7 and V is TRBV10-3, with D perhaps assigned TRBD1 or TRBD2 (5 bases each). V was clipped by 8 bases and J by 3 bases, with 17 bases between them. Germline CDR1 reads ENHRY; CDR2 reads SYGVKD. The CDR3 is 14 residues long. The CDR3 DNA is TGTGCCATCGCATCACAGGACTCACGCTACGAGCAGTACTTC. Translating gives CAIASQDSRYEQYF.

The J gene is TRBJ2-3, the V gene TRBV20-1, with a weak D call TRBD2 (6 bases). Germline assignment: CDR1 DFQATT and CDR2 SNEGSKA (reference sequence). The CDR3 consists of 15 residues. CDR3 sequence: CSPKPGGKGTDTQYF. CDR3 DNA: TGCAGCCCCAAACCCGGGGGAAAGGGCACAGATACGCAGTATTTT.

This clonotype was seen a handful of times. Here the CDR3 DNA reads TGTGCCAGCAGCTGGAAAACGGGACAGGAATCCTACAATGAGCAGTTCTTC. Its protein product is CASSWKTGQESYNEQFF. The chain carries TRBV5-6 and TRBJ2-1; 8 nucleotides line up with TRBD1. Trimming cost V 3 bases and J 1 base; bases outside gene matches: 9. The CDR3 totals 17 residues. Per germline, CDR1 SGHDT and CDR2 YYEEEE.

A few counts support this clonotype. V is TRBV12-3 or TRBV12-4 and J is TRBJ1-5, with 9 bases matching TRBD1. V was clipped by 4 bases and J by 3 bases; unmatched bases: 4. This CDR3 comprises 15 residues. The DNA of the CDR3 is TGTGCCAGCAGTTCGGGACAGGGTTACAATCAGCCCCAGCATTTT. Amino acids: CASSSGQGYNQPQHF.

The CDR3 protein is CSAIIRGTHGYTF. CDR3 DNA: TGCAGTGCTATCATTCGGGGTACCCATGGCTACACCTTC. The V and J genes are TRBV20-1 and TRBJ1-2; D not certain. In germline, CDR1 is DFQATT, CDR2 SNEGSKA (reference sequence). The CDR3 sequence is 13 residues long. With 4 bases removed from V and 6 bases from J, the gap between germline ends came to 15 bases.

V usage is TRBV6-2 or TRBV6-3 and J usage is TRBJ1-3, with 8 bases that match TRBD1. The CDR3 contains 16 residues. CDR1 is MNHEY and CDR2 is SVGEGT in the germline V gene. The junction had 5 bases not matched to a gene; V was cut back by 2 bases and J by 2 bases. The CDR3 bases are TGTGCCAGCAGTTACGCAGGGGGCAAAGCTGGAAACACCATATATTTT. As protein: CASSYAGGKAGNTIYF.

This clonotype was observed a few times. The chain employs TRBV27 and TRBJ2-1; possibly TRBD1 for D (6 bases). CDR3 length equals 13 residues. CDR1 is MNHEY and CDR2 is SMNVEV in the germline V gene (reference sequence). The ends were cut back, 2 bases at V and 5 bases at J, with 7 bases in the middle. CDR3 region: CASSLGDNNEQFF. Here the CDR3 DNA reads TGTGCCAGCAGTTTAGGGGACAACAATGAGCAGTTCTTC.

The rearrangement uses TRBV7-9 and TRBJ2-5, with a tentative D call TRBD1 (6 bases). This CDR3 spans 17 amino acids. Germline assignment: CDR1 SEHNR and CDR2 FQNEAQ (reference sequence). Trimming removed 1 base at V and 1 base at J, with 16 bases between. CDR3 protein: CASSLGGFQGIQETQYF. For the CDR3, the DNA is TGTGCCAGCAGCTTAGGAGGTTTTCAGGGGATCCAAGAGACCCAGTACTTC.

In this sample, this clonotype turned up a few times. The DNA for the CDR3 is TGTGCCAGCAGCAGAAATACTGAGGGGGACCAAGAGACCCAGTACTTC. Protein product: CASSRNTEGDQETQYF. This chain links TRBV5-4 with TRBJ2-5; D is perhaps TRBD1 (6 bases). This CDR3 has 16 amino acids. Germline CDR1 SGHNT, CDR2 YYREEE (reference sequence). Trimming left V 4 bases short and J 0 bases short, with 16 bases between.

This clonotype was seen a few times. The chain couples TRBV12-3 or TRBV12-4 to TRBJ1-4; possible D gene TRBD1, 5 bases. The CDR3 sequence is 11 residues long. V dropped 6 bases and J dropped 8 bases, with 7 bases sitting between them. This chain's CDR3 is CASSGQEKLFF. CDR3 sequence (DNA): TGTGCCAGCAGCGGACAAGAAAAACTGTTTTTT.

This clonotype was seen a few times. The chain joins TRBV5-1 to TRBJ2-6; 7 bases agree with TRBD1. Germline CDR1 SGHRS, CDR2 YFSETQ. The length of the CDR3 is 16 residues. With V trimmed by 0 bases and J by 2 bases, 2 bases remained unmatched. The CDR3 protein is CASSLGQGAGANVLTF. CDR3 sequence (DNA): TGCGCCAGCAGCTTGGGACAGGGCGCTGGGGCCAACGTCCTGACTTTC. The full variable domain, completed using reference TRBV5-1 and TRBJ2-6, is KAGVTQTPRYLIKTRGQQVTLSCSPISGHRSVSWYQQTPGQGLQFLFEYFSETQRNKGNFPGRFSGRQFSNSRSEMNVSTLELGDSALYLCASSLGQGAGANVLTFGAGSRLTVL.

The chain combines TRBV6-5 with TRBJ2-5; D is unresolved. The ends were cut back, 0 bases at V and 6 bases at J, with 5 bases in the middle. The CDR3 is 12 residues long. The germline V gene has CDR1 MNHEY and CDR2 SVGAGI. Here the CDR3 DNA reads TGTGCCAGCAGTTACTCAGTTAAGACCCAGTACTTC. Amino acid sequence: CASSYSVKTQYF.

This clonotype was seen only a few times. The V and J genes are TRBV7-9 and TRBJ1-4, with D possibly matching TRBD1 (5 bases). The V end lost 0 bases, the J end lost 0 bases, and 17 bases lay between the germline ends. This CDR3 is 19 amino acids long. Germline CDR1 and CDR2: SEHNR and FQNEAQ (reference sequence). This CDR3 is CASSLASGVQTATNEKLFF. The CDR3 region has the DNA TGTGCCAGCAGCTTAGCTAGCGGGGTCCAGACAGCAACTAATGAAAAACTGTTTTTT.

The V call is TRBV5-1, the J call TRBJ2-5; D is undetermined. The J call may be wrong; the DNA end is better matched by TRBJ2-7. The CDR3 consists of 13 residues. Germline lookup yields CDR1 SGHRS and CDR2 YFSETQ. The CDR3 spells CASSLYEVREQYF. CDR3 nucleotide sequence: TGCGCCAGCAGCTTGTACGAGGTCCGCGAGCAGTACTTC.

The V and J genes are TRBV29-1 and TRBJ1-3; the D is unclear. This CDR3 spans 12 amino acids. Trimming shortened V by 4 bases and J by 1 base, and 5 bases separated the two germline ends. Germline values: CDR1 SQVTM, CDR2 ANQGSEA. CDR3 sequence: CSVVNSGNTIYF. The CDR3 nucleotides are TGCAGCGTTGTCAATTCTGGAAACACCATATATTTT.

This clonotype was seen a few times. The chain recombines TRBV28 with TRBJ2-5; 7 positions match TRBD1. With V trimmed by 6 bases and J by 5 bases, 18 bases remained unmatched. There are 17 residues in the CDR3. The germline CDR1 and CDR2 sequences are MDHEN and SYDVKM. In DNA form, the CDR3 reads TGTGCCAGCAGACTCGCCGGGACAGTACGATCGGGGGAGACCCAGTACTTC. Translating it yields CASRLAGTVRSGETQYF.

This clonotype has more than one count but fewer than ten. The V call is TRBV5-8, the J call TRBJ1-4; D gene uncertain. Germline-derived CDR1 and CDR2 are SGHTS and YDEGEE. The V end lost 2 bases, the J end lost 0 bases, and 11 bases lay between the germline ends. The CDR3 is 16 amino acids. As DNA, the CDR3 is TGTGCCAGCAGCTTCAAAAAGAGCACAACTAATGAAAAACTGTTTTTT. This gives the protein CASSFKKSTTNEKLFF.